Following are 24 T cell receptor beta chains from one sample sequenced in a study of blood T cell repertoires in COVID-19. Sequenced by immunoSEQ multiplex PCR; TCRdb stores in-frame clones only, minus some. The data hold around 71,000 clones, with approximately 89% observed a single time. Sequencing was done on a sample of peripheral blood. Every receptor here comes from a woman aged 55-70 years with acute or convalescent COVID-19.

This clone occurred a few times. The CDR3 DNA reads TGCAGCGGCCGGCGGTCCGACAGAAACGAGCAGTACTTC. Translation: CSGRRSDRNEQYF. The genes are TRBV29-1 and TRBJ2-7; maybe TRBD1 (5 bases). Germline V gives CDR1 SQVTM, CDR2 ANQGSEA. Trimming stripped 7 bases from V and 5 bases from J, with 18 bases between. The CDR3 spans 13 residues.

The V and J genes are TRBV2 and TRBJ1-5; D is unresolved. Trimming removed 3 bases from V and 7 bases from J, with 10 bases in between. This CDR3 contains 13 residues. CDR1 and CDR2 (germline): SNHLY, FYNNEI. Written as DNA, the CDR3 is TGTGCCAGCAGTGAGGGAGGTAGGCAGCCCCAGCATTTT. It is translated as CASSEGGRQPQHF.

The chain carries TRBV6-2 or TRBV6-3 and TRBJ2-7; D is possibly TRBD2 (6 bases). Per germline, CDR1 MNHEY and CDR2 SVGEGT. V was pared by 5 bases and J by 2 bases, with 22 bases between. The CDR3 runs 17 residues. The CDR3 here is CASSRPNVMRGTYEQYF. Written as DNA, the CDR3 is TGTGCCAGCAGTCGCCCCAATGTGATGCGGGGAACCTACGAGCAGTACTTC.

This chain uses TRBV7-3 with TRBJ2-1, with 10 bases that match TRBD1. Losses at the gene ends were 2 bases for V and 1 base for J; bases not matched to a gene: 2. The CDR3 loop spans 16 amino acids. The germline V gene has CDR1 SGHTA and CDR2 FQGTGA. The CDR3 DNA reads TGTGCCAGCAGCTTAGAGGGACAGGGGTCCTACAATGAGCAGTTCTTC. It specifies CASSLEGQGSYNEQFF.

CDR3 DNA: TGTGCCAGCAGTCCCACTAGCGGGGGCCTGGGCGAGCAGTACTTC. Translated: CASSPTSGGLGEQYF. The chain joins TRBV6-5 to TRBJ2-7; 11 nucleotides agree with TRBD2. Germline V gives CDR1 MNHEY, CDR2 SVGAGI. The CDR3 is 15 residues long. The V segment lost 5 bases and the J segment 6 bases; nucleotides outside the gene matches: 9.

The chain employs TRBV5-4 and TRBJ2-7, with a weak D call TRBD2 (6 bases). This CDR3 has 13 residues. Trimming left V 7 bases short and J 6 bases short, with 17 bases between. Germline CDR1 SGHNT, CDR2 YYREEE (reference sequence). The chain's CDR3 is CASAKVEGGEQYF. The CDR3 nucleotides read TGTGCCAGCGCTAAGGTGGAGGGCGGCGAGCAGTACTTC.

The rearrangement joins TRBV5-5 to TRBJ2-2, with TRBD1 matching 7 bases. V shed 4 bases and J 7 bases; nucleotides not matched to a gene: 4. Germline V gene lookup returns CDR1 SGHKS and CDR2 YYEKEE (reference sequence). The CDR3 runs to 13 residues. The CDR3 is CASSGTEYGELFF. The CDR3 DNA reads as TGTGCCAGCAGCGGGACAGAATACGGGGAGCTGTTTTTT. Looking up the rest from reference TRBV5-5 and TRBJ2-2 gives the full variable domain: DAGVTQSPTHLIKTRGQQVTLRCSPISGHKSVSWYQQVLGQGPQFIFQYYEKEERGRGNFPDRFSARQFPNYSSELNVNALLLGDSALYLCASSGTEYGELFFGEGSRLTVL.

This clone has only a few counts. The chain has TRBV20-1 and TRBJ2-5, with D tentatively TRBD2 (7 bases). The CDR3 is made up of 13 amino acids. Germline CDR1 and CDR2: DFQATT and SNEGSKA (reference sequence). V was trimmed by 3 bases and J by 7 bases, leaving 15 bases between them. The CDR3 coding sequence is TGCAGTGCTAGTCCGGGGGGCTCGGGGACCCAGTACTTC. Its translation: CSASPGGSGTQYF.

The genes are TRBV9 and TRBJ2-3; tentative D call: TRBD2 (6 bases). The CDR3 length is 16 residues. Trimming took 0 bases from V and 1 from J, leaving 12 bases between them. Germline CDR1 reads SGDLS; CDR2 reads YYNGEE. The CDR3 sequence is CASSVDGTVGTDTQYF. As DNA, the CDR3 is TGTGCCAGCAGCGTAGATGGGACTGTAGGCACAGATACGCAGTATTTT.

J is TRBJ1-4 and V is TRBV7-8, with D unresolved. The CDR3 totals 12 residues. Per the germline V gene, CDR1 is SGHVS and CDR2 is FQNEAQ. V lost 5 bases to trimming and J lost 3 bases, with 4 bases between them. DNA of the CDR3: TGTGCCAGCAGCCAGCCTAATGAAAAACTGTTTTTT. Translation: CASSQPNEKLFF.

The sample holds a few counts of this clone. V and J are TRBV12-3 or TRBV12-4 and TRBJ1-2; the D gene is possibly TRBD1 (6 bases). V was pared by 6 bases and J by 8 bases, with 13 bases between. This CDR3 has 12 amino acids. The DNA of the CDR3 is TGTGCCAGCAGCCGAGGGGGGGCAGGCTACACCTTC. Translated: CASSRGGAGYTF.

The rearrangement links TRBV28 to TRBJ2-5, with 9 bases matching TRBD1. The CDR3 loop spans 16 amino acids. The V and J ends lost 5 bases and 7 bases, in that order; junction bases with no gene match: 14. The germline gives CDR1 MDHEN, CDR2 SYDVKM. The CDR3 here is CASSPPGTGTPGTQYF. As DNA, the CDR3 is TGTGCCAGCAGTCCTCCCGGGACAGGGACCCCAGGGACCCAGTACTTC.

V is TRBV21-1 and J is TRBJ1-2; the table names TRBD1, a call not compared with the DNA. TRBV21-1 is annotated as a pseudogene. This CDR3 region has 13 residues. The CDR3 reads CASSKIGAVGYTF. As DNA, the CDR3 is TGTGCCAGCAGCAAGATAGGGGCGGTTGGCTACACCTTC.

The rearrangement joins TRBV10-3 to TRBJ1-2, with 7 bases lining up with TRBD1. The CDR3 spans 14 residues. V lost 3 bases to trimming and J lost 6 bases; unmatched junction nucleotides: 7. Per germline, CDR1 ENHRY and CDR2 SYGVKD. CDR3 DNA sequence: TGTGCCATCAGTGAAAAACAGGGGATAGATGGCTACACCTTC. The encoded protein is CAISEKQGIDGYTF.

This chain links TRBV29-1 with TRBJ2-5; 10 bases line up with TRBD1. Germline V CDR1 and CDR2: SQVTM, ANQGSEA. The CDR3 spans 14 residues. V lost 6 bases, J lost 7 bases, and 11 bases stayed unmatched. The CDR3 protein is CSVAPGTGDGTQYF. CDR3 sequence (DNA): TGCAGCGTCGCACCTGGGACAGGGGACGGGACCCAGTACTTC.

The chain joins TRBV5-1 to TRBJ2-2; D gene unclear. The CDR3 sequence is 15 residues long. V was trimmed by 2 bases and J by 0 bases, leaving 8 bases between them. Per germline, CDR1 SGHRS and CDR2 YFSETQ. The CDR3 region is CASSLGSSNTGELFF. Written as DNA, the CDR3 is TGCGCCAGCAGCTTAGGTAGCTCGAACACCGGGGAGCTGTTTTTT.

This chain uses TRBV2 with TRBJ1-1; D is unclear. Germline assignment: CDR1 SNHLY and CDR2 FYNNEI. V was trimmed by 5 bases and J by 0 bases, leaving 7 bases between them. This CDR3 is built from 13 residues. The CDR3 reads CASSYYLNTEAFF. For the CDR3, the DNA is TGTGCCAGCAGTTATTACTTGAACACTGAAGCTTTCTTT. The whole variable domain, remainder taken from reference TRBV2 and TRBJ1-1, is EPEVTQTPSHQVTQMGQEVILRCVPISNHLYFYWYRQILGQKVEFLVSFYNNEISEKSEIFDDQFSVERPDGSNFTLKIRSTKLEDSAMYFCASSYYLNTEAFFGQGTRLTVV.

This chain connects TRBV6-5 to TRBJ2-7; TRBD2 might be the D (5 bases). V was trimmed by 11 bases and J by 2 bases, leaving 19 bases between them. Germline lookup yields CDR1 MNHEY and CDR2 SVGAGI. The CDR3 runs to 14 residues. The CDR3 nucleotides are TGTGCCTCCCGCCGAGGGCAGAATCCCTACGAGCAGTACTTC. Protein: CASRRGQNPYEQYF.

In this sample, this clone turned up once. This CDR3 is CATQGVDYGYTF. CDR3 nucleotides: TGTGCCACGCAGGGTGTTGACTATGGCTACACCTTC. The chain couples TRBV10-3 to TRBJ1-2; D is possibly TRBD1 (5 bases). Looked up from germline, CDR1 is ENHRY and CDR2 is SYGVKD. Trimming removed 10 bases at V and 3 bases at J, with 12 bases between. This CDR3 comprises 12 residues.

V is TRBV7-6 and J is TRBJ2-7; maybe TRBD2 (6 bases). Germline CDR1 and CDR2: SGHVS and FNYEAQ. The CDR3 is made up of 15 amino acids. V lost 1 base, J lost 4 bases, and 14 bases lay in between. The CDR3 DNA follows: TGTGCCAGCAGCTTAGAAATAGCGGATACTTACGAGCAGTACTTC. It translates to CASSLEIADTYEQYF.

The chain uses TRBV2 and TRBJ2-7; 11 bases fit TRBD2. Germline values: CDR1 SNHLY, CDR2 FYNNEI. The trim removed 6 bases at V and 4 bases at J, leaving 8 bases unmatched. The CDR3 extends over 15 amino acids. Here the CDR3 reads CASSPSLAGAYEQYF. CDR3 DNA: TGTGCCAGCAGCCCCTCACTAGCGGGAGCATACGAGCAGTACTTC.

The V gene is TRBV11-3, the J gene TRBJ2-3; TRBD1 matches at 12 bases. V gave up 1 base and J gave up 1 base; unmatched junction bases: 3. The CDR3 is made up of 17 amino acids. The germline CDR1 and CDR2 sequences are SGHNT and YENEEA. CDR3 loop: CASSLGDRGRGTDTQYF. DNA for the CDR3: TGTGCCAGCAGCTTAGGGGACAGGGGGCGCGGCACAGATACGCAGTATTTT.

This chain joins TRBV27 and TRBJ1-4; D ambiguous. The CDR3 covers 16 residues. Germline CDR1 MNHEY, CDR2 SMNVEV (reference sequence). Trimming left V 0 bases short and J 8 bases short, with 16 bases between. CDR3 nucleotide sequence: TGTGCCAGCAGTTTATCGAGTAGGGTTGCGGGAGAAAAACTGTTTTTT. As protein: CASSLSSRVAGEKLFF.

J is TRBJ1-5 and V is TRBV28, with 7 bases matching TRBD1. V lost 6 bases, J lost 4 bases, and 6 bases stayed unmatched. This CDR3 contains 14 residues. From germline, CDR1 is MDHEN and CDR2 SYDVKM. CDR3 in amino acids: CASSPGQRNQPQHF. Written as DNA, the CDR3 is TGTGCCAGCAGCCCGGGACAGAGAAATCAGCCCCAGCATTTT.